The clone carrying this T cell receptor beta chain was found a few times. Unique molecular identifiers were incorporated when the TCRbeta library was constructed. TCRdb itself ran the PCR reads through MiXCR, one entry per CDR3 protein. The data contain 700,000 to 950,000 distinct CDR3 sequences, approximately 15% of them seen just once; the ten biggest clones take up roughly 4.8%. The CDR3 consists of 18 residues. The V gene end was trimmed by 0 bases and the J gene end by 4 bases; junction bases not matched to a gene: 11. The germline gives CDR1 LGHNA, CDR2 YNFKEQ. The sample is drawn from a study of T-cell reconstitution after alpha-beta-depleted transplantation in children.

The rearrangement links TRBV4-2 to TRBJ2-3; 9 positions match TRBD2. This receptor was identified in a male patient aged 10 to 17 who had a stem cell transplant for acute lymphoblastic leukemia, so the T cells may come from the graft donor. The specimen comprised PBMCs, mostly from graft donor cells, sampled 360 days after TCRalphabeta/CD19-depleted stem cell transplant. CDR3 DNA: TGTGCCAGCAGCCAAGATCCGACAGCGGGAGGTGAATCAGATACGCAGTATTTT. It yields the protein CASSQDPTAGGESDTQYF.